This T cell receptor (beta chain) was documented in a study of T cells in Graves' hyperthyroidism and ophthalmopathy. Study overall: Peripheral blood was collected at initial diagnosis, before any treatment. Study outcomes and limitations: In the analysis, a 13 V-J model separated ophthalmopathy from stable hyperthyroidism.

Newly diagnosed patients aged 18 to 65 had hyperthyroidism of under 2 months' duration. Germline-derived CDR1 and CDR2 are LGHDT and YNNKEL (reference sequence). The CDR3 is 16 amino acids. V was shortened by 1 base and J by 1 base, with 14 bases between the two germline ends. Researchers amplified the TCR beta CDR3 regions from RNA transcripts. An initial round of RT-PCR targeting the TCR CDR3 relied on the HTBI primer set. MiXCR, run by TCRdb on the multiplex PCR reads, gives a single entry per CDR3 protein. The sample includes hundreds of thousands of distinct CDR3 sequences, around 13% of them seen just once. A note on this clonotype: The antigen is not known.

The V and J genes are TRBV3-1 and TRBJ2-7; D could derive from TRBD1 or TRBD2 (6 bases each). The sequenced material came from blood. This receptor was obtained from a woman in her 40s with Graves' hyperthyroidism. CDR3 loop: CASSQAGGVGSYEQYF. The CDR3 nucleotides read TGTGCCAGCAGCCAAGCCGGGGGCGTTGGGTCCTACGAGCAGTACTTC.